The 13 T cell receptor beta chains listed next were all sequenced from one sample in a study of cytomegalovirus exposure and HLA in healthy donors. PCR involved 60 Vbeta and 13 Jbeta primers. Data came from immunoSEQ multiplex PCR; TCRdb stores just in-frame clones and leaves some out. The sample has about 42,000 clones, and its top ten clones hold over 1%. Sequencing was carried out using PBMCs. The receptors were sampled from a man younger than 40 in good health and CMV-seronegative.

The CDR3 DNA is TGTGCCAGCAGCCGCTACTACACCTACGAGCAGTACTTC. It is translated as CASSRYYTYEQYF. The gene calls are TRBV6-5 and TRBJ2-7; D gene unclear. CDR3 length equals 13 residues. CDR1 is MNHEY, CDR2 SVGAGI, per germline. Between the trimmed V and J ends, which lost 6 bases and 2 bases, there was a span of 11 bases.

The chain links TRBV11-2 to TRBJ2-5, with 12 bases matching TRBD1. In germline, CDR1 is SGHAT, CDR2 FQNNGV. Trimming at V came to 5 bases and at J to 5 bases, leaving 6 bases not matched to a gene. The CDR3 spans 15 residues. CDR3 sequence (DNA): TGTGCCAGCAGCGCTGGGACAGGGGGCGGGGAGACCCAGTACTTC. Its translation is CASSAGTGGGETQYF.

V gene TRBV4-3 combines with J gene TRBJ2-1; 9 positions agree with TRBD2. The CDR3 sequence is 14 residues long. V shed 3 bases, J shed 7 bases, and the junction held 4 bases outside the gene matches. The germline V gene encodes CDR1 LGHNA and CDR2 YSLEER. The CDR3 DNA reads TGCGCCAGCAGCCAGGGACTAGCTCCGAATGAGCAGTTCTTC. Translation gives CASSQGLAPNEQFF.

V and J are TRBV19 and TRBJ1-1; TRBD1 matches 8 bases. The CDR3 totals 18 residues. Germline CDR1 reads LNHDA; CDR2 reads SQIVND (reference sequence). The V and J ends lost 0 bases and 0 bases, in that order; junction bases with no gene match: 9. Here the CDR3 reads CASSIEVRQGRVNTEAFF. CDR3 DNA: TGTGCCAGTAGTATAGAAGTAAGACAGGGGAGGGTGAACACTGAAGCTTTCTTT. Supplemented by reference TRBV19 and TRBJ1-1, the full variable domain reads DGGITQSPKYLFRKEGQNVTLSCEQNLNHDAMYWYRQDPGQGLRLIYYSQIVNDFQKGDIAEGYSVSREKKESFPLTVTSAQKNPTAFYLCASSIEVRQGRVNTEAFFGQGTRLTVV.

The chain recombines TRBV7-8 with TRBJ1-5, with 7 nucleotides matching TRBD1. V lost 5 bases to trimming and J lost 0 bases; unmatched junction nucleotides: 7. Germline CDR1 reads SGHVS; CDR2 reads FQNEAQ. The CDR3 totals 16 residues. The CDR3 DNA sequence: TGTGCCAGCAGCCCCAACAGGGGCCTTAGCAATCAGCCCCAGCATTTT. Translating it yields CASSPNRGLSNQPQHF.

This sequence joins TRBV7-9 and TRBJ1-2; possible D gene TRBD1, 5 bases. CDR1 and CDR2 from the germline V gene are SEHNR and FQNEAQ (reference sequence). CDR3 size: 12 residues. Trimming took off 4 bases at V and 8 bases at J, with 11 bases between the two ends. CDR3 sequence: CASSSQGWGYTF. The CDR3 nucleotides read TGTGCCAGCAGCTCCCAGGGATGGGGCTACACCTTC.

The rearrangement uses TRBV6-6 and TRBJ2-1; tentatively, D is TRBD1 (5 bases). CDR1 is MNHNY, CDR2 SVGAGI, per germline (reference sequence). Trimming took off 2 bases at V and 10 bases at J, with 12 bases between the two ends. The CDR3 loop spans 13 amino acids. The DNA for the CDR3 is TGTGCCAGCAGTTACCCCCCTAGGGGCGAGCAGTTCTTC. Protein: CASSYPPRGEQFF.

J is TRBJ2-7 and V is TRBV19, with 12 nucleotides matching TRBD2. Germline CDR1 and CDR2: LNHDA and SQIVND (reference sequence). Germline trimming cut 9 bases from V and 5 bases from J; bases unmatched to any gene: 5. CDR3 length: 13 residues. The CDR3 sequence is CASATSGRNEQYF. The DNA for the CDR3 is TGTGCCAGCGCGACTAGCGGGAGAAACGAGCAGTACTTC.

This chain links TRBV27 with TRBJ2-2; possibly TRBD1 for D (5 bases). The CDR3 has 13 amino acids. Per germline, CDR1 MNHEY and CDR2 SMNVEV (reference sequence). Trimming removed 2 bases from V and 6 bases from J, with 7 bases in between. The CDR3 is CASSLQGPGELFF. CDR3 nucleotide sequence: TGTGCCAGCAGTTTACAGGGTCCCGGGGAGCTGTTTTTT.

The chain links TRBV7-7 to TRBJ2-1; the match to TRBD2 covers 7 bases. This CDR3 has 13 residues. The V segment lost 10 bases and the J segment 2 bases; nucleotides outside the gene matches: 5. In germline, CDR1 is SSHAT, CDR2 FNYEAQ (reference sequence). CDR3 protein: CANSGGPYNEQFF. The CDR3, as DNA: TGTGCCAATTCGGGAGGACCCTACAATGAGCAGTTCTTC.

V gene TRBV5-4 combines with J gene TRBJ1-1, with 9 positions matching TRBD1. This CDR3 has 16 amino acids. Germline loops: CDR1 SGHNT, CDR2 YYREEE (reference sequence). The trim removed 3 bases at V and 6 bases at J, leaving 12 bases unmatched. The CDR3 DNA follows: TGTGCCAGCAGCTCGACAGGGGGGCCGGGGCTTCCTGAAGCTTTCTTT. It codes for CASSSTGGPGLPEAFF.

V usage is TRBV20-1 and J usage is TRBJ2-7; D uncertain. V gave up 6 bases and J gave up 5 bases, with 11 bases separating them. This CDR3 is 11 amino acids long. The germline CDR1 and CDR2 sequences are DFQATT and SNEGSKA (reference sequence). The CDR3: CSAERPNEQYF. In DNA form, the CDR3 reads TGCAGTGCCGAGAGGCCCAACGAGCAGTACTTC.

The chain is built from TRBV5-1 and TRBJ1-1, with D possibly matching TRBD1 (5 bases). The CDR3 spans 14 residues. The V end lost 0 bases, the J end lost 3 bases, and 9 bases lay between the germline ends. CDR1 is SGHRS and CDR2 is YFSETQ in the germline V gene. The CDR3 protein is CASSLGGADTEAFF. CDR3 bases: TGCGCCAGCAGCTTGGGGGGCGCCGACACTGAAGCTTTCTTT.